The 23 T cell receptor beta chains below were found in one sample sequenced in a study of regulatory T cells in long-lasting Graves disease. iRepertoire HTBI primers and Arm-PCR of CDR3 regions built TCR beta libraries. Via MiXCR, TCRdb re-called the multiplex PCR reads, giving one row per CDR3 protein. The table lists about 360,000 distinct CDR3 sequences, 16% of them singletons. Time point in this sample: newly diagnosed GD, antithyroid drugs for less than 3 months. There was RNA extracted from PBMCs, and the TCR library was made from it. This sample also belongs to another study, concerning T cells in Graves' hyperthyroidism and ophthalmopathy.

The sequences come from peripheral blood mononuclear cells (PBMCs), collected at new diagnosis, from a patient treated with antithyroid drugs. These receptors came from a woman younger than 35 with Graves disease.

This clonotype showed up many times. This chain links TRBV27 with TRBJ1-1, with D unresolved. This CDR3 has 11 residues. In germline, CDR1 is MNHEY, CDR2 SMNVEV (reference sequence). Trimming removed 4 bases from V and 8 bases from J, with 8 bases in between. In DNA form, the CDR3 reads TGTGCCAGCAGTTCATACGGGGAAGCTTTCTTT. Protein product: CASSSYGEAFF.

This clonotype occurred many times. The chain uses TRBV12-3 or TRBV12-4 and TRBJ2-1; 8 bases line up with TRBD2. The CDR3 loop spans 16 amino acids. Trimming at V came to 6 bases and at J to 4 bases, leaving 11 bases not matched to a gene. The CDR3 region is CASSHLTSAEYNEQFF. CDR3 DNA sequence: TGTGCCAGCAGCCATTTGACTAGCGCGGAATACAATGAGCAGTTCTTC.

This clonotype was seen many times. The chain uses TRBV5-1 and TRBJ2-1; 9 nucleotides align to TRBD2. V shed 4 bases and J 3 bases; nucleotides not matched to a gene: 5. Germline CDR1 SGHRS, CDR2 YFSETQ. This CDR3 has 15 amino acids. For the CDR3, the DNA is TGCGCCAGCAGCCGCGGGAGGGCGAACTACAATGAGCAGTTCTTC. It encodes CASSRGRANYNEQFF.

The V call is TRBV5-1, the J call TRBJ2-7; D might be TRBD2 (6 bases). Per germline, CDR1 SGHRS and CDR2 YFSETQ. Trimming removed 6 bases from V and 2 bases from J, with 15 bases in between. The CDR3 is 14 amino acids. The DNA of the CDR3 is TGCGCCAGCAATCCGGTCCCGGGAGCCTACGAGCAGTACTTC. This gives the protein CASNPVPGAYEQYF.

This clonotype occurred many times. The rearrangement joins TRBV12-3 or TRBV12-4 to TRBJ2-2; D gene uncertain. This CDR3 is 12 amino acids long. Trimming pared 6 bases from V and 3 bases from J, leaving 5 bases between. CDR3 region: CASRYYTGELFF. The CDR3, as DNA: TGTGCCAGCAGATACTACACCGGGGAGCTGTTTTTT.

This clonotype was seen ten or more times. The chain recombines TRBV13 with TRBJ2-1, with D maybe TRBD1 (5 bases). This CDR3 region has 13 residues. Trimming cost V 6 bases and J 3 bases, with 9 bases left between them. Germline V gene data show CDR1 as PRHDT and CDR2 as FYEKMQ (reference sequence). The CDR3 DNA reads TGTGCCAGCAGTCGACAGAGCTACAATGAGCAGTTCTTC. This codes for CASSRQSYNEQFF.

The table lists this clonotype with many counts. The V and J genes are TRBV5-1 and TRBJ2-3; no definite D call. The germline V and J ends were trimmed by 3 bases and 1 base, with 12 bases remaining between them. Germline CDR1 and CDR2: SGHRS and YFSETQ. This CDR3 contains 15 residues. The DNA for the CDR3 is TGCGCCAGCAGCTGGCCCCGGAGTCGCACAGATACGCAGTATTTT. Encoded protein: CASSWPRSRTDTQYF.

This clonotype occurred many times. The gene calls are TRBV6-2 or TRBV6-3 and TRBJ2-7; possible D gene TRBD1, 6 bases. The CDR3 sequence is 19 residues long. Germline V CDR1 and CDR2: MNHEY, SVGEGT. Between the trimmed V and J ends, which lost 2 bases and 2 bases, there was a span of 25 bases. CDR3 protein: CASSYPTLAHRETPYEQYF. CDR3 nucleotides: TGTGCCAGCAGTTACCCTACCCTTGCGCACAGGGAAACCCCCTACGAGCAGTACTTC.

This clonotype was counted at least ten times. CDR3: CASSQAGTGGLQPQHF. The CDR3 bases are TGTGCCAGCAGCCAGGCAGGGACAGGGGGCTTGCAGCCCCAGCATTTT. J is TRBJ1-5 and V is TRBV3-1, with 12 bases fitting TRBD1. The CDR3 is 16 amino acids. CDR1 is LGHDT and CDR2 is YNNKEL in the germline V gene (reference sequence). The trim removed 3 bases at V and 7 bases at J, leaving 7 bases unmatched.

This clonotype was seen more than once but under ten times. The chain uses TRBV4-2 and TRBJ2-7, with D tentatively TRBD1 (7 bases). The CDR3 runs to 15 residues. Germline CDR1 LGHNA, CDR2 YNFKEQ. The V gene lost 3 bases and the J gene lost 3 bases, with 15 bases spanning the gap. The CDR3 DNA reads as TGTGCCAGCAGCCAGGAGGGGAGACAGGGCTACGAGCAGTACTTC. Amino acid sequence: CASSQEGRQGYEQYF.

On this clonotype itself: A read error may explain this, as a much larger clone is one base away. The rearrangement joins TRBV3-1 to TRBJ1-6; weak D call: TRBD1 (5 bases). The CDR3 length is 17 residues. The germline gives CDR1 LGHDT, CDR2 YNNKEL (reference sequence). V was shortened by 3 bases and J by 2 bases, with 14 bases between the two germline ends. The CDR3 DNA sequence: TGTGCCAGCAGCCATTTCGCATCGGGGGCCTATAATTCACCCCTCCACTTT. Protein product: CASSHFASGAYNSPLHF.

The V call is TRBV29-1, the J call TRBJ2-3; 11 bases line up with TRBD2. V gave up 5 bases and J gave up 5 bases; unmatched junction bases: 6. Germline CDR1 reads SQVTM; CDR2 reads ANQGSEA. This CDR3 is 14 amino acids long. Written as DNA, the CDR3 is TGCAGCGTTTTAGCGGGGGGGCCGATAGATACGCAGTATTTT. As protein: CSVLAGGPIDTQYF.

The chain combines TRBV7-3 with TRBJ2-1, with TRBD2 matching over 11 bases. V dropped 0 bases and J dropped 6; count of bases not matched to a gene: 13. The CDR3 contains 19 residues. CDR1 is SGHTA, CDR2 FQGTGA, per germline. The CDR3 loop reads CASSLTSNLLAGATNEQFF. The CDR3 DNA is TGTGCCAGCAGCTTAACGTCGAATCTACTAGCGGGGGCCACCAATGAGCAGTTCTTC.

The chain recombines TRBV7-2 with TRBJ2-2; no clear D gene. This CDR3 region has 15 residues. CDR1 is SGHTA and CDR2 is FQGNSA in the germline V gene. V lost 2 bases and J 2 bases, leaving 9 bases between the germline ends. The CDR3 region is CASSLYTANTGELFF. In nucleotides, the CDR3 is TGTGCCAGCAGCTTATACACAGCTAACACCGGGGAGCTGTTTTTT. Together with reference TRBV7-2 and TRBJ2-2, the CDR3 gives the full variable domain: GAGVSQSPSNKVTEKGKDVELRCDPISGHTALYWYRQSLGQGLEFLIYFQGNSAPDKSGLPSDRFSAERTGGSVSTLTIQRTQQEDSAVYLCASSLYTANTGELFFGEGSRLTVL.

This clonotype was seen at least ten times. This chain joins TRBV3-1 and TRBJ2-7; a weak D match, TRBD2 (6 bases). The CDR3 runs to 14 residues. Germline V CDR1 and CDR2: LGHDT, YNNKEL (reference sequence). Trimming took off 5 bases at V and 2 bases at J, with 13 bases between the two ends. CDR3 DNA sequence: TGTGCCAGCAGCTCGACTAGTGGTCCCTACGAGCAGTACTTC. Its translation: CASSSTSGPYEQYF.

This clonotype was seen ten or more times. CDR3 in amino acids: CASSSSSGRARADTQYF. For the CDR3, the DNA is TGTGCCAGCAGCTCGAGTAGCGGGAGGGCCAGGGCAGATACGCAGTATTTT. V usage is TRBV7-8 and J usage is TRBJ2-3, with 11 bases identical to TRBD2. CDR1 and CDR2 from the germline V gene are SGHVS and FQNEAQ. The CDR3 runs to 17 residues. V was clipped by 4 bases and J by 4 bases; unmatched bases: 10.

This clonotype has only a few counts. J is TRBJ2-4 and V is TRBV19, with a tentative D call TRBD1 (6 bases). The CDR3 runs to 17 residues. Germline assignment: CDR1 LNHDA and CDR2 SQIVND (reference sequence). Trimming removed 3 bases at V and 0 bases at J, with 15 bases between. CDR3 residues: CASSISKDSLAKNIQYF. CDR3 in DNA: TGTGCCAGTAGTATTAGTAAGGACAGCTTAGCCAAAAACATTCAGTACTTC.

The J gene is TRBJ2-7, the V gene TRBV29-1, with D unresolved. This CDR3 is 14 amino acids long. The germline V gene encodes CDR1 SQVTM and CDR2 ANQGSEA. With 6 bases removed from V and 7 bases from J, the gap between germline ends came to 22 bases. This CDR3 is CSVAFATASLEQYF. As DNA, the CDR3 is TGCAGCGTCGCGTTCGCTACAGCGAGCTTGGAGCAGTACTTC.

This clonotype was seen many times. The chain uses TRBV27 and TRBJ2-7; weak D call: TRBD1 (6 bases). CDR1 is MNHEY and CDR2 is SMNVEV in the germline V gene (reference sequence). V was trimmed by 5 bases and J by 0 bases, leaving 17 bases between them. The CDR3 contains 16 residues. CDR3 in amino acids: CASSPTPRGLSYEQYF. In nucleotides, the CDR3 is TGTGCCAGCAGTCCGACGCCCAGGGGCCTCTCCTACGAGCAGTACTTC.

The gene calls are TRBV2 and TRBJ1-6; D remains unclear. Trimming removed 3 bases at V and 5 bases at J, with 11 bases between. Germline loops: CDR1 SNHLY, CDR2 FYNNEI. CDR3 length: 15 residues. CDR3 sequence (DNA): TGTGCCAGCAGTGAGGCCCTCCTTAATAATTCACCCCTCCACTTT. It codes for CASSEALLNNSPLHF.

The gene calls are TRBV19 and TRBJ2-3; 9 nucleotides align to TRBD1. V shed 4 bases and J 5 bases; nucleotides not matched to a gene: 7. CDR1 LNHDA and CDR2 SQIVND come from the germline V gene (reference sequence). The CDR3 totals 15 residues. The CDR3 nucleotides read TGTGCCAGTAGTACCGGGACAGGGCGTGGAGATACGCAGTATTTT. It specifies CASSTGTGRGDTQYF. The full variable domain, completed using reference TRBV19 and TRBJ2-3, is DGGITQSPKYLFRKEGQNVTLSCEQNLNHDAMYWYRQDPGQGLRLIYYSQIVNDFQKGDIAEGYSVSREKKESFPLTVTSAQKNPTAFYLCASSTGTGRGDTQYFGPGTRLTVL.

The chain employs TRBV5-1 and TRBJ2-5; 13 bases fit TRBD2. The trim removed 4 bases at V and 9 bases at J, leaving 9 bases unmatched. CDR1 and CDR2 (germline): SGHRS, YFSETQ. The CDR3 covers 15 residues. The CDR3 protein is CASSSQGTSGTAQYF. CDR3 nucleotide sequence: TGCGCCAGCAGCAGCCAAGGGACTAGCGGGACCGCCCAGTACTTC.

This clonotype has at least ten counts. This chain connects TRBV12-3 or TRBV12-4 to TRBJ2-7; no clear D. The germline V and J ends were trimmed by 4 bases and 3 bases, with 7 bases remaining between them. This CDR3 spans 12 amino acids. CDR3 region: CASSSVIYEQYF. CDR3 bases: TGTGCCAGCAGTTCCGTCATCTACGAGCAGTACTTC.